The sequence of this T cell receptor beta chain was determined in a study of T cells in Graves' hyperthyroidism and ophthalmopathy. Lactation, pregnancy, other autoimmune disease or uncontrolled infection excluded patients. TCR beta CDR3 sequences were amplified from RNA transcripts. First-round RT-PCR with HTBI primers amplified the TCR CDR3 region. MiXCR, run by TCRdb on the multiplex PCR reads, gives a single entry per CDR3 protein. Of hundreds of thousands of distinct CDR3 sequences listed, roughly 15% are singletons. Between the trimmed V and J ends, which lost 2 bases and 1 base, there was a span of 17 bases. Germline assignment: CDR1 SEHNR and CDR2 FQNEAQ (reference sequence). The CDR3 sequence is 17 residues long. This clonotype occurred many times. Antigen unknown. Study-level results: Most thyroid-expanded clonotypes above 0.001 were also found in blood.

This receptor was obtained from a woman aged 18-35 years with Graves' ophthalmopathy. The chain links TRBV7-9 to TRBJ1-1, with D maybe TRBD1 (5 bases). Source material: blood. This CDR3 reads CASSLRGAGGGNTEAFF. CDR3 DNA sequence: TGTGCCAGCAGCTTAAGGGGTGCAGGCGGGGGGAACACTGAAGCTTTCTTT.